The next 27 T cell receptor beta chains were all read from a single sample in a study of blood T cell repertoires in COVID-19. Using immunoSEQ multiplex PCR, the repertoire was profiled, and TCRdb retains in-frame clones only, with some absent. The sample contains about 59,000 clones, less than 90% of which appear only once. What was sequenced was peripheral blood. These receptors came from a man older than 75 in a cohort sampled during active COVID-19.

The gene calls are TRBV6-2 or TRBV6-3 and TRBJ1-2; possible D gene TRBD1, 5 bases. The CDR3 covers 13 residues. The V end lost 2 bases, the J end lost 7 bases, and 11 bases lay between the germline ends. Germline values: CDR1 MNHEY, CDR2 SVGEGT. CDR3 in amino acids: CASSYKGRLGYTF. The CDR3 nucleotides are TGTGCCAGCAGTTACAAGGGGCGCCTTGGCTACACCTTC.

The J gene is TRBJ1-6, the V gene TRBV19; D gene uncertain. Trimming removed 3 bases at V and 7 bases at J, with 10 bases between. The germline gives CDR1 LNHDA, CDR2 SQIVND (reference sequence). The CDR3 has 14 amino acids. CDR3 amino acids: CASSMGRQNSPLHF. The DNA of the CDR3 is TGTGCCAGTAGTATGGGCAGGCAAAATTCACCCCTCCACTTT.

A single count supports this clone. The J gene is TRBJ2-5, the V gene TRBV9; TRBD1 aligns across 8 bases. Germline-derived CDR1 and CDR2 are SGDLS and YYNGEE. Unmatched junction bases numbered 7, after V lost 4 bases and J lost 5 bases. This CDR3 region has 14 residues. The CDR3 region is CASSPGTGLETQYF. CDR3 DNA sequence: TGTGCCAGCAGCCCGGGGACAGGTTTGGAGACCCAGTACTTC.

The chain is built from TRBV6-6 and TRBJ1-4, with TRBD1 matching 10 bases. Germline CDR1 MNHNY, CDR2 SVGAGI (reference sequence). This CDR3 is built from 16 residues. The ends lost 4 bases at V and 6 bases at J; junction bases unmatched: 8. The CDR3 DNA sequence: TGTGCCAGCAGTTCGTATCCGGGACAGGGGTATGAAAAACTGTTTTTT. Its translation: CASSSYPGQGYEKLFF.

The gene calls are TRBV6-6 and TRBJ1-2; no clear D. Germline V CDR1 and CDR2: MNHNY, SVGAGI (reference sequence). The CDR3 totals 13 residues. The V end was cut by 5 bases, the J end by 4 bases, with 11 bases between. CDR3 sequence: CASSEGISYGYTF. As DNA, the CDR3 is TGTGCCAGCAGTGAGGGCATCTCCTATGGCTACACCTTC.

The chain's CDR3 is CASSESGLFQGGYTF. CDR3 DNA: TGTGCCAGCAGTGAGTCAGGGTTATTTCAAGGTGGCTACACCTTC. The chain is built from TRBV6-1 and TRBJ1-2; perhaps TRBD1 as D (5 bases). The ends were cut back, 3 bases at V and 7 bases at J, with 18 bases in the middle. The V gene's germline CDR1 is MNHNS and CDR2 SASEGT. CDR3 size: 15 residues.

The J gene is TRBJ2-3, the V gene TRBV7-8; perhaps TRBD1 as D (5 bases). Trimming took 4 bases from V and 8 from J, leaving 19 bases between them. The germline V gene encodes CDR1 SGHVS and CDR2 FQNEAQ. The CDR3 spans 15 residues. Here the CDR3 reads CASSYRPEAQGTQYF. The DNA for the CDR3 is TGTGCCAGCAGCTACAGACCCGAAGCCCAGGGTACGCAGTATTTT.

This rearrangement joins TRBV5-4 to TRBJ1-1; 7 bases match TRBD1. The V gene's germline CDR1 is SGHNT and CDR2 YYREEE (reference sequence). Trimming took 3 bases from V and 1 from J; bases not matched to a gene: 3. The CDR3 contains 14 residues. CDR3 DNA: TGTGCCAGCAGCTCCGGGACAGAGAACACTGAAGCTTTCTTT. Its protein product is CASSSGTENTEAFF.

This chain connects TRBV10-3 to TRBJ1-2; TRBD1 matches at 8 bases. Trimming at V came to 3 bases and at J to 10 bases, leaving 13 bases not matched to a gene. CDR3 length: 15 amino acids. Germline lookup yields CDR1 ENHRY and CDR2 SYGVKD. DNA for the CDR3: TGTGCCATCAGTGAACGGACAGGGCAGCCTTACCCCTACACCTTC. Protein: CAISERTGQPYPYTF.

This chain uses TRBV30 with TRBJ2-1, with D possibly matching TRBD1 (6 bases). The CDR3 is 13 residues long. Germline V gene data show CDR1 as GTSNPN and CDR2 as SVGIG (reference sequence). Trimming removed 0 bases at V and 8 bases at J, with 11 bases between. This CDR3 is CAWSVRQGHEQFF. CDR3 nucleotide sequence: TGTGCCTGGAGTGTACGTCAGGGGCATGAGCAGTTCTTC.

The V gene is TRBV15, the J gene TRBJ2-5; 10 nucleotides align to TRBD1. The CDR3 consists of 16 residues. In germline, CDR1 is LNHNV, CDR2 YYDKDF (reference sequence). J was trimmed by 7 bases and V by 0 bases; bases with no gene match: 8. The CDR3 coding sequence is TGTGCCACCAGCAGAGATCAGACAGGGGGCGCTGGGACCCAGTACTTC. It codes for CATSRDQTGGAGTQYF.

This rearrangement joins TRBV4-2 to TRBJ1-1; a possible D gene is TRBD1 (5 bases). CDR1 and CDR2 from the germline V gene are LGHNA and YNFKEQ. The CDR3 runs 13 residues. Between the trimmed V and J ends, which lost 4 bases and 5 bases, there was a span of 11 bases. The CDR3 loop reads CASSRPGPTEAFF. The CDR3, as DNA: TGTGCCAGCAGCCGCCCAGGGCCAACTGAAGCTTTCTTT.

The chain links TRBV5-4 to TRBJ1-4; 10 positions match TRBD1. The germline gives CDR1 SGHNT, CDR2 YYREEE (reference sequence). CDR3 length: 13 residues. Trimming at V came to 5 bases and at J to 5 bases, leaving 0 bases not matched to a gene. CDR3 nucleotide sequence: TGTGCCAGCAGGGGACAGGGGAATGAAAAACTGTTTTTT. Protein: CASRGQGNEKLFF. Drawing the rest from reference TRBV5-4 and TRBJ1-4, the complete variable domain is ETGVTQSPTHLIKTRGQQVTLRCSSQSGHNTVSWYQQALGQGPQFIFQYYREEENGRGNFPPRFSGLQFPNYSSELNVNALELDDSALYLCASRGQGNEKLFFGSGTQLSVL.

This clone has more than one count but fewer than ten. This rearrangement joins TRBV30 to TRBJ2-2, with D perhaps TRBD2 (6 bases). CDR3 size: 17 residues. Germline lookup yields CDR1 GTSNPN and CDR2 SVGIG (reference sequence). The V end was cut by 0 bases, the J end by 6 bases, with 20 bases between. CDR3 coding DNA: TGTGCCTGGAGTGTAATAGGAGGGCTAAGTCGTCCCGGGGAGCTGTTTTTT. This sequence encodes CAWSVIGGLSRPGELFF.

The chain combines TRBV5-6 with TRBJ2-7; possible D gene TRBD1, 6 bases. This CDR3 is built from 14 residues. V lost 9 bases and J 0 bases, leaving 16 bases between the germline ends. Germline loops: CDR1 SGHDT, CDR2 YYEEEE. In nucleotides, the CDR3 is TGTGCCACTCACTCGGGACACTACTCCTACGAGCAGTACTTC. As protein: CATHSGHYSYEQYF. Supplemented by reference TRBV5-6 and TRBJ2-7, the full variable domain reads DAGVTQSPTHLIKTRGQQVTLRCSPKSGHDTVSWYQQALGQGPQFIFQYYEEEERQRGNFPDRFSGHQFPNYSSELNVNALLLGDSALYLCATHSGHYSYEQYFGPGTRLTVT.

The count of this clone is one. V gene TRBV12-3 or TRBV12-4 combines with J gene TRBJ1-5; no clear D. The CDR3 is 13 residues long. Trimming shortened V by 3 bases and J by 7 bases, and 10 bases separated the two germline ends. The CDR3 DNA sequence: TGTGCCAGCAGTTTGCGGTTCAAGCAGCCCCAGCATTTT. This gives the protein CASSLRFKQPQHF.

V usage is TRBV30 and J usage is TRBJ1-2; D may be TRBD1 (6 bases). Germline CDR1 is GTSNPN and CDR2 is SVGIG (reference sequence). Trimming took 0 bases from V and 2 from J, leaving 10 bases between them. The CDR3 is 14 residues long. CDR3 nucleotides: TGTGCCTGGAGTGTAACCGGGACAAACTATGGCTACACCTTC. As protein: CAWSVTGTNYGYTF.

The chain links TRBV3-1 (or the pseudogene TRBV3-2) to TRBJ1-1; D may be TRBD1 (6 bases). CDR1 and CDR2 (germline): LGHDT, YNNKEL (reference sequence). V dropped 1 base and J dropped 2 bases, with 14 bases sitting between them. This CDR3 region has 16 residues. The CDR3 DNA is TGTGCCAGCAGCCAAGTAGCGTCAGGGGCAAACACTGAAGCTTTCTTT. Its translation: CASSQVASGANTEAFF.

The chain couples TRBV25-1 to TRBJ1-1; possible D gene TRBD1, 5 bases. The V end was cut by 7 bases, the J end by 0 bases, with 9 bases between. In germline, CDR1 is MGHDK, CDR2 SYGVNS. This CDR3 has 13 residues. CDR3 bases: TGTGCCAGCAAAGGGGTAATGAACACTGAAGCTTTCTTT. Protein sequence: CASKGVMNTEAFF.

J is TRBJ1-3 and V is TRBV6-6; D gene unclear. The length of the CDR3 is 16 residues. The V gene's germline CDR1 is MNHNY and CDR2 SVGAGI (reference sequence). V was cut by 3 bases and J by 0 bases, with 12 bases left in between. The CDR3 spells CASSYDTLSSGNTIYF. In DNA form, the CDR3 reads TGTGCCAGCAGTTATGATACGCTCAGCTCTGGAAACACCATATATTTT.

CDR3 in DNA: TGTGCCAGCAGCGGACGGGGACTCTACTCTGGAAACACCATATATTTT. Amino acids: CASSGRGLYSGNTIYF. The chain recombines TRBV5-5 with TRBJ1-3, with D tentatively TRBD1 (5 bases). The CDR3 covers 16 residues. The ends were cut back, 4 bases at V and 0 bases at J, with 14 bases in the middle. From germline, CDR1 is SGHKS and CDR2 YYEKEE (reference sequence).

The gene calls are TRBV18 and TRBJ2-5, with D tentatively TRBD2 (5 bases). The germline CDR1 and CDR2 sequences are KGHSH and LQKENI. The V end lost 3 bases, the J end lost 2 bases, and 7 bases lay between the germline ends. This CDR3 has 13 amino acids. CDR3 DNA sequence: TGTGCCAGCTCACCCGGGAAGCAAGAGACCCAGTACTTC. Translation gives CASSPGKQETQYF.

The V call is TRBV27, the J call TRBJ1-1; 7 nucleotides agree with TRBD1. The CDR3 spans 14 residues. Looked up from germline, CDR1 is MNHEY and CDR2 is SMNVEV (reference sequence). The ends lost 3 bases at V and 6 bases at J; junction bases unmatched: 7. CDR3 loop: CASSFEGAFSEAFF. The CDR3 DNA is TGTGCCAGCAGTTTTGAGGGGGCATTCTCTGAAGCTTTCTTT.

This sequence joins TRBV6-6 and TRBJ2-7, with D possibly being TRBD1 (6 bases). Germline CDR1 is MNHNY and CDR2 is SVGAGI (reference sequence). V shed 4 bases and J shed 1 base, with 8 bases lying between them. CDR3 size: 13 residues. The CDR3 DNA follows: TGTGCCAGCAGTTCCACAGGGTCCTACGAGCAGTACTTC. It yields the protein CASSSTGSYEQYF.

The chain links TRBV15 to TRBJ2-7, with D tentatively TRBD2 (5 bases). Trimming pared 3 bases from V and 6 bases from J, leaving 9 bases between. In germline, CDR1 is LNHNV, CDR2 YYDKDF (reference sequence). This CDR3 is built from 12 residues. The CDR3 DNA is TGTGCCACCAGCAGGGGAGTTCCCGAGCAGTACTTC. Translating it yields CATSRGVPEQYF.

This chain links TRBV6-5 with TRBJ1-6; no clear D gene. Germline-derived CDR1 and CDR2 are MNHEY and SVGAGI. The germline V and J ends were trimmed by 8 bases and 7 bases, with 12 bases remaining between them. The CDR3 totals 13 residues. The DNA for the CDR3 is TGTGCCAGCGGTCCTTCGGGAAATTCACCCCTCCACTTT. It yields the protein CASGPSGNSPLHF.

This chain joins TRBV6-5 and TRBJ2-7, with a weak D call TRBD1 (5 bases). Trimming cost V 2 bases and J 0 bases, with 11 bases left between them. CDR3 length equals 15 residues. Germline-derived CDR1 and CDR2 are MNHEY and SVGAGI. The CDR3 nucleotides read TGTGCCAGCAGTTACAAGGCAGGGAACTCCTACGAGCAGTACTTC. It translates to CASSYKAGNSYEQYF.